A single sample gave rise to the 26 T cell receptor beta chains below, sequenced in a study of control samples from healthy donors and cancer patients. Produced via immunoSEQ multiplex PCR; TCRdb's table is partial and in-frame only. The data contain about 100,000 clones, approximately 86% of them singletons. Specimen: blood. Every receptor here comes from a man aged 25-40 years in good health.

The chain recombines TRBV15 with TRBJ1-6, with 7 bases identical to TRBD1. Losses at the gene ends were 4 bases for V and 9 bases for J; bases not matched to a gene: 6. The CDR3 spans 14 residues. Germline V gives CDR1 LNHNV, CDR2 YYDKDF (reference sequence). CDR3 protein: CATSTRTGSSPLHF. CDR3 DNA sequence: TGTGCCACCAGCACCCGGACAGGAAGTTCACCCCTCCACTTT. Supplemented by reference TRBV15 and TRBJ1-6, the full variable domain reads DAMVIQNPRYQVTQFGKPVTLSCSQTLNHNVMYWYQQKSSQAPKLLFHYYDKDFNNEADTPDNFQSRRPNTSFCFLDIRSPGLGDTAMYLCATSTRTGSSPLHFGNGTRLTVT.

V is TRBV2 and J is TRBJ1-6, with D maybe TRBD1 (5 bases). The V end was cut by 8 bases, the J end by 6 bases, with 11 bases between. The CDR3 length is 13 residues. Germline CDR1 and CDR2: SNHLY and FYNNEI. This CDR3 is CASCWGGNSPLHF. CDR3 coding DNA: TGTGCCAGCTGTTGGGGGGGTAATTCACCCCTCCACTTT.

This clone was seen only once. The chain joins TRBV5-1 to TRBJ2-7, with 13 bases matching TRBD2. The germline gives CDR1 SGHRS, CDR2 YFSETQ. The V segment lost 0 bases and the J segment 6 bases; nucleotides outside the gene matches: 6. The CDR3 contains 16 residues. The CDR3 loop reads CASSLDRTSGGGEQYF. Here the CDR3 DNA reads TGCGCCAGCAGCTTGGATAGGACTAGCGGGGGAGGCGAGCAGTACTTC.

The V and J genes are TRBV2 and TRBJ2-3, with D unresolved. This CDR3 is built from 12 residues. The germline V gene encodes CDR1 SNHLY and CDR2 FYNNEI. V was cut by 4 bases and J by 2 bases, with 4 bases left in between. Here the CDR3 reads CASSGDTDTQYF. In DNA form, the CDR3 reads TGTGCCAGCAGTGGAGACACAGATACGCAGTATTTT.

This chain links TRBV7-2 with TRBJ2-3, with 16 bases lining up with TRBD2. The CDR3 loop spans 17 amino acids. V shed 5 bases and J 5 bases; nucleotides not matched to a gene: 7. CDR1 and CDR2 from the germline V gene are SGHTA and FQGNSA. The CDR3 reads CASSAGTSGGAIDTQYF. The CDR3 DNA is TGTGCCAGCAGCGCGGGGACTAGCGGGGGGGCAATAGATACGCAGTATTTT.

The chain has TRBV7-3 and TRBJ2-3, with D hard to call. The CDR3 runs 12 residues. The germline V and J ends were trimmed by 1 base and 6 bases, with 5 bases remaining between them. Germline lookup yields CDR1 SGHTA and CDR2 FQGTGA. In DNA, the CDR3 is TGTGCCAGCAGCTTAATTGGGGATACGCAGTATTTT. Translation: CASSLIGDTQYF.

The V call is TRBV12-5, the J call TRBJ2-2, with 9 bases aligning to TRBD1. J gave up 10 bases and V 1 base, and 10 bases lay outside the gene matches. The germline gives CDR1 LGHNT, CDR2 FRNRAP. The CDR3 runs to 16 residues. The CDR3 sequence: CASGLEQGAGLKELFF. For the CDR3, the DNA is TGTGCTAGTGGTTTGGAACAGGGGGCAGGGTTGAAGGAGCTGTTTTTT. Combining the CDR3 with reference TRBV12-5 and TRBJ2-2 gives the whole variable domain DARVTQTPRHKVTEMGQEVTMRCQPILGHNTVFWYRQTMMQGLELLAYFRNRAPLDDSGMPKDRFSAEMPDATLATLKIQPSEPRDSAVYFCASGLEQGAGLKELFFGEGSRLTVL.

This clone was recorded a few times. The rearrangement uses TRBV9 and TRBJ2-2; D gene ambiguous. The ends were cut back, 0 bases at V and 4 bases at J, with 13 bases in the middle. The CDR3 consists of 16 residues. From germline, CDR1 is SGDLS and CDR2 YYNGEE. CDR3: CASSVALPRSTGELFF. The CDR3 DNA sequence: TGTGCCAGCAGCGTAGCCCTCCCCCGCAGCACCGGGGAGCTGTTTTTT.

This sequence joins TRBV13 and TRBJ1-2; 9 bases align to TRBD1. Per the germline V gene, CDR1 is PRHDT and CDR2 is FYEKMQ (reference sequence). The J segment lost 5 bases and the V segment lost 9 bases, leaving 4 bases of the junction unmatched. This CDR3 has 12 residues. The CDR3, as DNA: TGTGCCAGTAACGACAGGGGGTATGGCTACACCTTC. Amino acid sequence: CASNDRGYGYTF.

This clone has a single count. The V and J genes are TRBV2 and TRBJ2-2, with 11 nucleotides matching TRBD1. This CDR3 region has 17 residues. From germline, CDR1 is SNHLY and CDR2 FYNNEI. V trimming: 7 bases; J trimming: 6 bases; junction bases outside the gene matches: 13. CDR3 sequence (DNA): TGTGCCAGCACCAAAAGGAGGACAGGGGGCGAGTCCGGGGAGCTGTTTTTT. Translation gives CASTKRRTGGESGELFF.

This sequence joins TRBV30 and TRBJ2-3; D ambiguous. Germline V gene sequence: CDR1 GTSNPN, CDR2 SVGIG (reference sequence). The CDR3 runs 17 residues. V was trimmed by 0 bases and J by 4 bases, leaving 20 bases between them. In DNA, the CDR3 is TGTGCCTGGAGTGTAGCCTGGTCAGCCCCCCGACCAGATACGCAGTATTTT. Amino acid sequence: CAWSVAWSAPRPDTQYF.

This clone came up a few times. The V and J genes are TRBV2 and TRBJ2-2, with D tentatively TRBD1 (5 bases). Per germline, CDR1 SNHLY and CDR2 FYNNEI. Trimming left V 3 bases short and J 4 bases short, with 9 bases between. This CDR3 spans 14 amino acids. The CDR3 nucleotides are TGTGCCAGCAGTGATGCAGGGCGCACCGGGGAGCTGTTTTTT. Protein product: CASSDAGRTGELFF. Using reference TRBV2 and TRBJ2-2 for the parts outside the CDR3, the full variable domain is EPEVTQTPSHQVTQMGQEVILRCVPISNHLYFYWYRQILGQKVEFLVSFYNNEISEKSEIFDDQFSVERPDGSNFTLKIRSTKLEDSAMYFCASSDAGRTGELFFGEGSRLTVL.

The rearrangement uses TRBV10-3 and TRBJ2-7; TRBD1 matches at 10 bases. The length of the CDR3 is 15 residues. Germline CDR1 and CDR2: ENHRY and SYGVKD. Losses at the gene ends were 4 bases for V and 2 bases for J; bases not matched to a gene: 5. This CDR3 is CAISVGQGTPYEQYF. CDR3 DNA: TGTGCCATCAGTGTGGGACAGGGGACGCCCTACGAGCAGTACTTC.

The chain joins TRBV12-3 or TRBV12-4 to TRBJ2-1; no firm D call. The CDR3 length is 13 residues. Trimming left V 1 base short and J 4 bases short, with 5 bases between. The CDR3 coding sequence is TGTGCCAGCAGTTTAGGGTCATACAATGAGCAGTTCTTC. This sequence encodes CASSLGSYNEQFF.

In its sample, this clone was seen many times. The chain has TRBV2 and TRBJ1-4; 8 nucleotides align to TRBD1. The germline gives CDR1 SNHLY, CDR2 FYNNEI. Trimming cost V 5 bases and J 8 bases; bases outside gene matches: 7. The CDR3 has 14 amino acids. CDR3 nucleotides: TGTGCCAGCAGTCTAGGACAGGGAGGAGAAAAACTGTTTTTT. The encoded protein is CASSLGQGGEKLFF.

J is TRBJ1-4 and V is TRBV6-1; D gene ambiguous. Germline V gives CDR1 MNHNS, CDR2 SASEGT. This CDR3 comprises 15 residues. The V gene lost 0 bases and the J gene lost 4 bases, with 9 bases spanning the gap. CDR3 region: CASSEAPRDNEKLFF. DNA of the CDR3: TGTGCCAGCAGTGAAGCCCCCCGGGATAATGAAAAACTGTTTTTT.

V and J are TRBV14 and TRBJ1-1, with D perhaps matching TRBD1 (5 bases). V lost 0 bases and J 3 bases, leaving 14 bases between the germline ends. The CDR3 extends over 16 amino acids. Germline V CDR1 and CDR2: SGHDN, FVKESK. The CDR3 region has the DNA TGTGCCAGCAGCCAAGATGTTGGGGGTTGGTACACTGAAGCTTTCTTT. Protein: CASSQDVGGWYTEAFF.

This clone was counted a few times. The gene calls are TRBV28 and TRBJ2-1; TRBD1 matches 8 bases. The CDR3 covers 13 residues. The V gene's germline CDR1 is MDHEN and CDR2 SYDVKM. Trimming removed 5 bases from V and 7 bases from J; junction bases left unmatched: 4. The CDR3 loop reads CASSRQGWNEQFF. The CDR3 coding sequence is TGTGCCAGCAGTCGACAGGGGTGGAATGAGCAGTTCTTC. Variable domain in full (rest from reference TRBV28 and TRBJ2-1): DVKVTQSSRYLVKRTGEKVFLECVQDMDHENMFWYRQDPGLGLRLIYFSYDVKMKEKGDIPEGYSVSREKKERFSLILESASTNQTSMYLCASSRQGWNEQFFGPGTRLTVL.

This chain connects TRBV19 to TRBJ2-5; 7 bases map to TRBD1. Germline values: CDR1 LNHDA, CDR2 SQIVND (reference sequence). After removal of 5 bases from V and 2 bases from J, the junction contained 5 bases not matched to a gene. The CDR3 covers 14 residues. The CDR3 region has the DNA TGTGCCAGTAGTCGACAGGGTGGTCAAGAGACCCAGTACTTC. It is translated as CASSRQGGQETQYF. Variable domain in full (rest from reference TRBV19 and TRBJ2-5): DGGITQSPKYLFRKEGQNVTLSCEQNLNHDAMYWYRQDPGQGLRLIYYSQIVNDFQKGDIAEGYSVSREKKESFPLTVTSAQKNPTAFYLCASSRQGGQETQYFGPGTRLLVL.

The chain employs TRBV27 and TRBJ2-4, with TRBD2 matching over 15 bases. This CDR3 region has 16 residues. Losses at the gene ends were 3 bases for V and 9 bases for J; bases not matched to a gene: 6. Germline CDR1 MNHEY, CDR2 SMNVEV (reference sequence). The CDR3 sequence is CASSLGTSGGRSIQYF. Written as DNA, the CDR3 is TGTGCCAGCAGTTTGGGGACTAGCGGGGGGAGGAGCATTCAGTACTTC.

This chain connects TRBV7-9 to TRBJ1-1; tentative D call: TRBD1 (5 bases). V lost 4 bases to trimming and J lost 3 bases, with 12 bases between them. The CDR3 extends over 14 amino acids. From germline, CDR1 is SEHNR and CDR2 FQNEAQ (reference sequence). The CDR3: CASSSRVADTEAFF. CDR3 in DNA: TGTGCCAGCAGCTCCAGGGTCGCGGACACTGAAGCTTTCTTT.

The chain has TRBV6-1 and TRBJ1-1; D gene uncertain. CDR3 size: 14 residues. CDR1 and CDR2 (germline): MNHNS, SASEGT. V gave up 0 bases and J gave up 3 bases, with 8 bases separating them. CDR3 sequence (DNA): TGTGCCAGCAGTGAAGCCGAGGGCTACACTGAAGCTTTCTTT. Translating gives CASSEAEGYTEAFF.

The chain is built from TRBV15 and TRBJ1-5; a possible D gene is TRBD1 (6 bases). This CDR3 spans 15 amino acids. CDR1 is LNHNV and CDR2 is YYDKDF in the germline V gene (reference sequence). Trimming stripped 8 bases from V and 0 bases from J, with 14 bases between. CDR3 loop: CATQRGTYSNQPQHF. For the CDR3, the DNA is TGTGCCACCCAACGCGGGACATATAGCAATCAGCCCCAGCATTTT.

The V call is TRBV5-6, the J call TRBJ2-7; D is possibly TRBD1 or TRBD2 (6 bases each). This CDR3 has 14 amino acids. Trimming removed 2 bases at V and 0 bases at J, with 9 bases between. Germline values: CDR1 SGHDT, CDR2 YYEEEE. CDR3 in amino acids: CASSLGGNSYEQYF. Written as DNA, the CDR3 is TGTGCCAGCAGCTTAGGGGGGAACTCCTACGAGCAGTACTTC.

The chain links TRBV7-9 to TRBJ1-4; D is possibly TRBD1 (6 bases). From germline, CDR1 is SEHNR and CDR2 FQNEAQ (reference sequence). V lost 3 bases, J lost 7 bases, and 15 bases lay in between. The CDR3 covers 15 residues. CDR3 amino acids: CASSFPGHRVEKLFF. For the CDR3, the DNA is TGTGCCAGCAGCTTTCCGGGACATCGAGTTGAAAAACTGTTTTTT.

The chain employs TRBV24-1 and TRBJ2-7, with a tentative D call TRBD2 (6 bases). This CDR3 spans 13 amino acids. Trimming shortened V by 5 bases and J by 2 bases, and 9 bases separated the two germline ends. Germline-derived CDR1 and CDR2 are KGHDR and SFDVKD. The CDR3 loop is CATSGGETYEQYF. The CDR3 DNA reads as TGTGCCACCAGTGGGGGGGAGACCTACGAGCAGTACTTC.